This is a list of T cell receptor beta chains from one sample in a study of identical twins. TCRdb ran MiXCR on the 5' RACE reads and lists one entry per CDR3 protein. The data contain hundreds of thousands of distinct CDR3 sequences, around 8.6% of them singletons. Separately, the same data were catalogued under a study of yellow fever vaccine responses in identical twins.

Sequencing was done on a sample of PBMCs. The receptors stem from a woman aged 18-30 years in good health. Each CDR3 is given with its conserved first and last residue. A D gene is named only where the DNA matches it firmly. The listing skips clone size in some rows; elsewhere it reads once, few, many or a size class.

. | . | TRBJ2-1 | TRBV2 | CASRAPTGHSYNEQFF | TGTGCCAGCAGAGCCCCCACAGGACATTCCTACAATGAGCAGTTCTTC
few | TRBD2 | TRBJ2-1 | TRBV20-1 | CSEKREAYNEQFF | TGCAGTGAGAAGCGGGAGGCCTACAATGAGCAGTTCTTC
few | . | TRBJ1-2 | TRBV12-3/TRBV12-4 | CASSLKVSGYTF | TGTGCCAGCAGTTTAAAGGTATCGGGCTACACCTTC
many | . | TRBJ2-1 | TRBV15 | CATGLRNNEQFF | TGTGCCACGGGACTTCGAAACAATGAGCAGTTCTTC
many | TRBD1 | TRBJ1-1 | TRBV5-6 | CASSLGTGIEAFF | TGTGCCAGCAGCTTGGGGACAGGGATTGAAGCTTTCTTT
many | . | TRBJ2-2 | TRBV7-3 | CASSKGGPSNTGELFF | TGTGCCAGCAGCAAGGGGGGCCCCAGCAACACCGGGGAGCTGTTTTTT
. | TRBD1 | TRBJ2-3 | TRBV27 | CASSHRVKQGAADTQYF | TGTGCCAGCAGCCACCGAGTTAAACAGGGGGCAGCAGATACGCAGTATTTT
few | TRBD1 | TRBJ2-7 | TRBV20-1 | CSARVRTGVRSGEQYF | TGCAGTGCTAGAGTCCGGACAGGGGTTCGGTCGGGCGAGCAGTACTTC
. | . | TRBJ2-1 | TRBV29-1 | CSVGGGGAYNEQFF | TGCAGCGTTGGAGGGGGGGGAGCCTACAATGAGCAGTTCTTC
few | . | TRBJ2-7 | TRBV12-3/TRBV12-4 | CASSLPMGFYEQYF | TGTGCCAGCAGTCTACCTATGGGTTTCTACGAGCAGTACTTC
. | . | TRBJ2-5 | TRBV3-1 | CASSRRVEGETQYF | TGTGCCAGCAGTCGACGTGTGGAGGGAGAGACCCAGTACTTC
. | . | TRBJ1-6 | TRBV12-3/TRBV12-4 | CASSRGLRNSPLHF | TGTGCCAGCAGTAGAGGTTTGAGGAATTCACCCCTCCACTTT
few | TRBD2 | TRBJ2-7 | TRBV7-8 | CASSLEAGLAGKLYEQYF | TGTGCCAGCAGCTTAGAGGCGGGACTAGCGGGAAAACTTTACGAGCAGTACTTC
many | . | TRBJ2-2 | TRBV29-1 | CSVGPAGNTGELFF | TGCAGCGTTGGCCCGGCGGGGAACACCGGGGAGCTGTTTTTT
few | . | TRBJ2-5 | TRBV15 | CATSRDATGNPETQYF | TGTGCCACCAGCAGAGATGCAACAGGGAACCCAGAGACCCAGTACTTC
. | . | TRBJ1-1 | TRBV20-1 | CSARDSPGGLNTEAFF | TGCAGTGCTAGAGATTCGCCCGGGGGGTTGAACACTGAAGCTTTCTTT
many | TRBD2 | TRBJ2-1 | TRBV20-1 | CSARASGRMGNEQFF | TGCAGTGCTCGAGCGAGCGGGAGAATGGGCAATGAGCAGTTCTTC
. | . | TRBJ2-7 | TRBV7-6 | CASSLARQGGPYEQYF | TGTGCCAGCAGCTTAGCGCGGCAGGGGGGACCCTACGAGCAGTACTTC
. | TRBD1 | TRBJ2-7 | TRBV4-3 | CASSQDREGGLYYEQYF | TGCGCCAGCAGCCAAGATAGGGAAGGGGGCCTCTACTACGAGCAGTACTTC
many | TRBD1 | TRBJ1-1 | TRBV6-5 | CASSYSRGRTEAFF | TGTGCCAGCAGTTACTCGAGGGGGCGGACTGAAGCTTTCTTT
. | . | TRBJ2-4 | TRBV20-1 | CSAKGEAKNIQYF | TGCAGTGCTAAAGGGGAGGCCAAAAACATTCAGTACTTC
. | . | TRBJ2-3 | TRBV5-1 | CASSLRFGDTQYF | TGCGCCAGCAGTTTGCGGTTTGGAGATACGCAGTATTTT
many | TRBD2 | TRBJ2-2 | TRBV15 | CATSKSLAGGPKRTGELFF | TGTGCCACCAGCAAGTCACTAGCGGGGGGGCCAAAGCGGACCGGGGAGCTGTTTTTT
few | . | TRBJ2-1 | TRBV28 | CASSLVASRGVGFF | TGTGCCAGCAGTTTAGTGGCGTCTCGCGGGGTGGGGTTCTTC
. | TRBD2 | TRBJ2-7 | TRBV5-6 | CASTFSRGGAYEQYF | TGTGCCAGCACCTTCTCCCGGGGAGGGGCCTACGAGCAGTACTTC
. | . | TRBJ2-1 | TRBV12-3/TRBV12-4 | CASSLDATRYNEQFF | TGTGCCAGCAGTTTAGACGCAACCCGCTACAATGAGCAGTTCTTC
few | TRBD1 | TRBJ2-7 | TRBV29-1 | CSVEMGTEGYEQYF | TGCAGCGTTGAAATGGGGACAGAAGGGTACGAGCAGTACTTC
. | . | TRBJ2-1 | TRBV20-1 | CSARVGGSMDEQFF | TGCAGTGCTAGAGTCGGGGGCTCGATGGATGAGCAGTTCTTC
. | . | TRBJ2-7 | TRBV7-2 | CASSLVLYNEQYF | TGTGCCAGCAGCTTAGTCCTGTATAACGAGCAGTACTTC
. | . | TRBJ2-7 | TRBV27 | CASSLFTGSYEQYF | TGTGCCAGCAGTCTGTTTACAGGTAGCTACGAGCAGTACTTC
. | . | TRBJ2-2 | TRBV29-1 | CSVVGGKRNTGELFF | TGCAGCGTTGTAGGCGGCAAACGGAACACCGGGGAGCTGTTTTTT
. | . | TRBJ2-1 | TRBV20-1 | CSARSGPSSYNEQFF | TGCAGTGCTAGATCCGGGCCCAGCTCCTACAATGAGCAGTTCTTC
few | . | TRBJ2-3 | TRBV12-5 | CASGLSHGGTQYF | TGTGCTAGTGGCTTATCACACGGTGGTACGCAGTATTTT
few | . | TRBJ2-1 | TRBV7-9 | CANSPRDGDLSYNEQFF | TGTGCCAACAGCCCAAGGGACGGGGACCTCTCCTACAATGAGCAGTTCTTC
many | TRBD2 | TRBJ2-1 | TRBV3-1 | CASSQETSGYNEQFF | TGTGCCAGCAGCCAAGAAACTAGCGGGTACAATGAGCAGTTCTTC
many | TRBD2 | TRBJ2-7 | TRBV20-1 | CSARASGTYEQYF | TGCAGTGCTAGGGCTAGCGGAACCTACGAGCAGTACTTC
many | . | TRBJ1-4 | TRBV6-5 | CASSYLANEKLFF | TGTGCCAGCAGTTACTTGGCCAATGAAAAACTGTTTTTT
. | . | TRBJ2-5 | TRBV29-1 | CSTPGSGVGETQYF | TGCAGCACCCCGGGATCAGGGGTAGGGGAGACCCAGTACTTC
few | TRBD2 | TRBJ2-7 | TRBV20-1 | CSAPPGLAGGSYEQYF | TGCAGTGCTCCGCCGGGACTAGCGGGGGGTTCCTACGAGCAGTACTTC
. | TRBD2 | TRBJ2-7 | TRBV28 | CASSLAGTSGRAQQYF | TGTGCCAGCAGTTTGGCGGGGACTAGCGGGAGGGCCCAGCAGTACTTC
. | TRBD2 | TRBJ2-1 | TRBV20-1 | CSARDRERESGNEQFF | TGCAGTGCTAGAGATCGTGAGCGGGAGTCGGGCAATGAGCAGTTCTTC
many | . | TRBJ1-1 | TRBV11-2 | CASSWGNTEAFF | TGTGCCAGCAGCTGGGGGAACACTGAAGCTTTCTTT
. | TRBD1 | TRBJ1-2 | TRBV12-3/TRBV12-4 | CASRRQGGGYTF | TGTGCCAGCAGGAGACAGGGGGGTGGCTACACCTTC
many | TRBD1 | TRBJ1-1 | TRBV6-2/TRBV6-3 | CASSRPPGQDREAFF | TGTGCCAGCAGTAGACCCCCGGGACAGGACAGAGAAGCTTTCTTT
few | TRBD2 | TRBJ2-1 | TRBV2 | CASSRTSGLSYNEQFF | TGTGCCAGCAGTCGGACTAGCGGCCTTAGCTACAATGAGCAGTTCTTC